These 17 T cell receptor beta chains were all obtained from the same sample, sequenced in a study of shared clonotypes between healthy human individuals. Clones were sequenced by immunoSEQ multiplex PCR, and TCRdb holds only the in-frame ones, with some missing. The sample carries 2 million to 2.5 million clones, 90% to 97% recorded once. What was sequenced was naive CD4+ T cells sorted from blood. The subset denotes: CD45RA+ positively selected. The source of these receptors is a man between 18 and 35 years old in good health.

This clone was seen only once. This chain joins TRBV10-3 and TRBJ2-1; maybe TRBD1 (5 bases). V lost 9 bases to trimming and J lost 4 bases, with 13 bases between them. The CDR3 contains 13 residues. Germline V gene sequence: CDR1 ENHRY, CDR2 SYGVKD. This chain's CDR3 is CAIFTDSYNEQFF. CDR3 nucleotide sequence: TGTGCCATTTTTACAGACAGTTACAATGAGCAGTTCTTC.

The chain carries TRBV18 and TRBJ1-1; weak D call: TRBD1 (5 bases). Germline assignment: CDR1 KGHSH and CDR2 LQKENI. Trimming removed 1 base from V and 1 base from J, with 22 bases in between. The CDR3 extends over 19 amino acids. For the CDR3, the DNA is TGTGCCAGCTCACCACTTCACCGGGACCCCCTAGTGGGGAACACTGAAGCTTTCTTT. Amino acids: CASSPLHRDPLVGNTEAFF.

The chain has TRBV10-3 and TRBJ2-6, with TRBD2 as a possible D gene (5 bases). The germline V and J ends were trimmed by 6 bases and 7 bases, with 13 bases remaining between them. Germline V gives CDR1 ENHRY, CDR2 SYGVKD. This CDR3 has 14 residues. The CDR3 region has the DNA TGTGCCATCAGAGCCGGTGGAGGAGCCAACGTCCTGACTTTC. This codes for CAIRAGGGANVLTF.

This chain joins TRBV4-1 and TRBJ2-2; TRBD1 agrees at 10 bases. Germline V CDR1 and CDR2: MGHRA, YSYEKL. Unmatched junction bases numbered 8, after V lost 4 bases and J lost 6 bases. CDR3 size: 16 residues. Here the CDR3 reads CASSLRQGAQAGELFF. In nucleotides, the CDR3 is TGCGCCAGCAGCCTTCGACAGGGGGCGCAGGCCGGGGAGCTGTTTTTT.

The rearrangement links TRBV6-1 to TRBJ2-7, with D possibly matching TRBD1 (6 bases). The germline V and J ends were trimmed by 6 bases and 3 bases, with 15 bases remaining between them. The CDR3 has 14 residues. Looked up from germline, CDR1 is MNHNS and CDR2 is SASEGT. CDR3 in amino acids: CASSRDIGNYEQYF. The CDR3 coding sequence is TGTGCCAGCAGCCGGGACATCGGGAACTACGAGCAGTACTTC.

This sequence joins TRBV6-1 and TRBJ1-6; tentatively, D is TRBD1 (6 bases). The length of the CDR3 is 15 residues. The ends were cut back, 11 bases at V and 3 bases at J, with 17 bases in the middle. Germline V gene lookup returns CDR1 MNHNS and CDR2 SASEGT. CDR3 bases: TGTGCCGGGAAACAGGACAGAAACTATAATTCACCCCTCCACTTT. Translating it yields CAGKQDRNYNSPLHF.

The chain couples TRBV2 to TRBJ2-7; 9 bases map to TRBD1. The V gene's germline CDR1 is SNHLY and CDR2 FYNNEI. Germline trimming cut 1 base from V and 2 bases from J; bases unmatched to any gene: 0. The CDR3 runs to 14 residues. CDR3 in amino acids: CASSEDRGPYEQYF. CDR3 in DNA: TGTGCCAGCAGTGAAGACAGGGGGCCCTACGAGCAGTACTTC.

With respect to this clone: Other nucleotide sequences in the sample specify the same CDR3. V is TRBV7-9 and J is TRBJ1-1; D is uncertain. The CDR3 runs 13 residues. Deletions cut 1 base from V and 1 base from J, with 4 bases between. The germline gives CDR1 SEHNR, CDR2 FQNEAQ (reference sequence). Written as DNA, the CDR3 is TGTGCCAGCAGCTTAGGACAGAACACTGAAGCTTTCTTT. Protein product: CASSLGQNTEAFF.

This clone was observed a single time. The chain has TRBV6-1 and TRBJ1-6; unclear D gene. Germline-derived CDR1 and CDR2 are MNHNS and SASEGT. The CDR3 covers 17 residues. V gave up 1 base and J gave up 0 bases, with 10 bases separating them. CDR3: CASSEVYKGSYNSPLHF. CDR3 DNA: TGTGCCAGCAGTGAAGTGTATAAGGGCTCCTATAATTCACCCCTCCACTTT.

The rearrangement links TRBV6-5 to TRBJ2-3; D is undetermined. Germline V CDR1 and CDR2: MNHEY, SVGAGI. The CDR3 contains 14 residues. The ends were cut back, 6 bases at V and 4 bases at J, with 14 bases in the middle. Here the CDR3 reads CASRTYLASDTQYF. The CDR3, as DNA: TGTGCCAGCAGAACTTACCTGGCATCAGATACGCAGTATTTT.

The V and J genes are TRBV4-3 and TRBJ1-4, with a possible D match to TRBD1 (5 bases). The CDR3 extends over 15 amino acids. The V end lost 4 bases, the J end lost 1 base, and 10 bases lay between the germline ends. Germline CDR1 LGHNA, CDR2 YSLEER. DNA of the CDR3: TGCGCCAGCAGCCGCGAGGGGTTAACTAATGAAAAACTGTTTTTT. Protein sequence: CASSREGLTNEKLFF.

CDR3 in amino acids: CASSLWGGKTYEQYF. CDR3 sequence (DNA): TGCGCCAGCAGCTTGTGGGGCGGGAAGACCTACGAGCAGTACTTC. The chain combines TRBV5-1 with TRBJ2-7; TRBD2 is a possible D gene (6 bases). Deletions cut 1 base from V and 2 bases from J, with 13 bases between. Germline V gene sequence: CDR1 SGHRS, CDR2 YFSETQ. CDR3 length equals 15 residues.

This chain joins TRBV15 and TRBJ2-5; 11 bases are a match to TRBD2. The V gene's germline CDR1 is LNHNV and CDR2 YYDKDF (reference sequence). The V gene end was trimmed by 3 bases and the J gene end by 5 bases; junction bases not matched to a gene: 2. The CDR3 is 14 amino acids. CDR3 in amino acids: CATSRGLAVETQYF. The CDR3 DNA is TGTGCCACCAGCAGGGGACTAGCGGTTGAGACCCAGTACTTC.

The rearrangement joins TRBV11-3 to TRBJ2-1, with a possible D match to TRBD2 (6 bases). V dropped 5 bases and J dropped 7 bases, with 12 bases sitting between them. This CDR3 comprises 13 residues. Per the germline V gene, CDR1 is SGHNT and CDR2 is YENEEA. The CDR3 DNA reads TGTGCCAGCAGCCCTCGGGGGTTAAATGAGCAGTTCTTC. This sequence encodes CASSPRGLNEQFF.

In this sample, this clone turned up once. The J gene is TRBJ2-3, the V gene TRBV2; D unresolved. Per the germline V gene, CDR1 is SNHLY and CDR2 is FYNNEI. Deletions cut 3 bases from V and 13 bases from J, with 14 bases between. This CDR3 region has 12 residues. CDR3 nucleotides: TGTGCCAGCAGTGATGGTCCCGATTCAAAGTATTTT. As protein: CASSDGPDSKYF.

The CDR3 loop reads CASTQTGQGVIGQFF. In nucleotides, the CDR3 is TGTGCCAGCACCCAAACGGGACAGGGGGTTATAGGGCAGTTCTTC. The chain couples TRBV2 to TRBJ2-1; 11 bases map to TRBD1. This CDR3 spans 15 amino acids. Germline V gene data show CDR1 as SNHLY and CDR2 as FYNNEI. V gave up 7 bases and J gave up 12 bases; unmatched junction bases: 14.

Comment on this clone: This specimen includes other DNA sequences encoding the same CDR3. The chain uses TRBV20-1 and TRBJ2-7; D unresolved. There are 11 residues in the CDR3. Germline CDR1 and CDR2: DFQATT and SNEGSKA (reference sequence). V was cut by 6 bases and J by 3 bases, with 9 bases left in between. CDR3 sequence: CSALVSYEQYF. The CDR3 DNA reads as TGCAGTGCCCTTGTTAGCTACGAGCAGTACTTC.